Sequencing of this T cell receptor (beta chain) was carried out in a study of blood T cell repertoires in COVID-19. This CDR3 comprises 15 residues. J gave up 9 bases and V 8 bases, and 15 bases lay outside the gene matches. Germline V CDR1 and CDR2: MNHEY, SMNVEV (reference sequence). Profiling relied on immunoSEQ multiplex PCR, and the TCRdb table lists in-frame clones only, not all of them. The sample has over 70,000 clones, about three quarters seen once. The specimen was peripheral blood. The sequence derives from a woman older than 75 with active or convalescent COVID-19. The chain combines TRBV27 with TRBJ2-1; 8 bases line up with TRBD1. CDR3 nucleotides: TGTGCCAGCCGCCGGACAGGGTGGAGGTGGGGTGAGCAGTTCTTC. Amino acids: CASRRTGWRWGEQFF.